One and the same sample provided the 8 T cell receptor beta chains below, sequenced in a study of blood T cell repertoires in COVID-19. Data came from immunoSEQ multiplex PCR; TCRdb stores just in-frame clones and leaves some out. The sample includes some 270,000 clones, around nine tenths of them seen just once. Material: peripheral blood. The receptor set was obtained from a man in his forties with active or convalescent COVID-19.

The chain links TRBV5-1 to TRBJ2-1, with 8 bases matching TRBD1. The CDR3 is made up of 14 amino acids. After removal of 0 bases from V and 7 bases from J, the junction contained 3 bases not matched to a gene. The germline V gene has CDR1 SGHRS and CDR2 YFSETQ. The CDR3 region has the DNA TGCGCCAGCAGCTTGGGGGACAGGCTAAATGAGCAGTTCTTC. Its translation: CASSLGDRLNEQFF.

The chain carries TRBV6-5 and TRBJ2-7; 7 bases are shared with TRBD1. Germline CDR1 is MNHEY and CDR2 is SVGAGI. This CDR3 is 14 amino acids long. J gave up 2 bases and V 5 bases, and 6 bases lay outside the gene matches. The CDR3 here is CASSPRQGPYEQYF. CDR3 nucleotide sequence: TGTGCCAGCAGTCCGCGACAGGGTCCCTACGAGCAGTACTTC.

The J gene is TRBJ1-4, the V gene TRBV30; D is unresolved. Per germline, CDR1 GTSNPN and CDR2 SVGIG (reference sequence). This CDR3 region has 15 residues. Trimming left V 2 bases short and J 8 bases short, with 18 bases between. As DNA, the CDR3 is TGTGCCTGGAGTAGAATTTATGGGAGAGTCGAAAAACTGTTTTTT. Translated, it gives CAWSRIYGRVEKLFF.

This chain connects TRBV29-1 to TRBJ2-2; 8 bases agree with TRBD1. CDR1 and CDR2 (germline): SQVTM, ANQGSEA. With V trimmed by 7 bases and J by 3 bases, 13 bases remained unmatched. The CDR3 is made up of 16 amino acids. CDR3 sequence reads: CSARGQGIRHTGELFF. CDR3 DNA: TGCAGCGCTCGCGGACAGGGAATCCGTCACACCGGGGAGCTGTTTTTT.

The chain carries TRBV5-4 and TRBJ2-3; maybe TRBD2 (7 bases). Per germline, CDR1 SGHNT and CDR2 YYREEE (reference sequence). CDR3 length: 16 residues. V dropped 4 bases and J dropped 6 bases, with 21 bases sitting between them. The CDR3 here is CASSGAGGARTDTQYF. As DNA, the CDR3 is TGTGCCAGCAGCGGTGCTGGGGGGGCGCGAACGGATACGCAGTATTTT.

V is TRBV5-1 and J is TRBJ2-3, with 14 bases fitting TRBD2. The CDR3 has 18 amino acids. Germline CDR1 is SGHRS and CDR2 is YFSETQ. Germline trimming cut 7 bases from V and 2 bases from J; bases unmatched to any gene: 12. The CDR3 DNA is TGCGCCAGCTATCCGGGACTAGCGGGAGAGCCCCCCACAGATACGCAGTATTTT. Its protein product is CASYPGLAGEPPTDTQYF.

The gene calls are TRBV14 and TRBJ2-3; TRBD2 might be the D (6 bases). Trimming stripped 6 bases from V and 0 bases from J, with 10 bases between. Germline CDR1 reads SGHDN; CDR2 reads FVKESK. The CDR3 spans 14 residues. The CDR3 sequence: CASRSGVSTDTQYF. CDR3 bases: TGTGCCAGCAGGTCGGGGGTTAGCACAGATACGCAGTATTTT.

The chain joins TRBV2 to TRBJ2-2, with a tentative D call TRBD1 (6 bases). The CDR3 extends over 15 amino acids. Trimming pared 5 bases from V and 4 bases from J, leaving 14 bases between. From germline, CDR1 is SNHLY and CDR2 FYNNEI. CDR3 sequence reads: CASSKTGSGTGELFF. Written as DNA, the CDR3 is TGTGCCAGCAGTAAAACAGGGTCCGGCACCGGGGAGCTGTTTTTT.